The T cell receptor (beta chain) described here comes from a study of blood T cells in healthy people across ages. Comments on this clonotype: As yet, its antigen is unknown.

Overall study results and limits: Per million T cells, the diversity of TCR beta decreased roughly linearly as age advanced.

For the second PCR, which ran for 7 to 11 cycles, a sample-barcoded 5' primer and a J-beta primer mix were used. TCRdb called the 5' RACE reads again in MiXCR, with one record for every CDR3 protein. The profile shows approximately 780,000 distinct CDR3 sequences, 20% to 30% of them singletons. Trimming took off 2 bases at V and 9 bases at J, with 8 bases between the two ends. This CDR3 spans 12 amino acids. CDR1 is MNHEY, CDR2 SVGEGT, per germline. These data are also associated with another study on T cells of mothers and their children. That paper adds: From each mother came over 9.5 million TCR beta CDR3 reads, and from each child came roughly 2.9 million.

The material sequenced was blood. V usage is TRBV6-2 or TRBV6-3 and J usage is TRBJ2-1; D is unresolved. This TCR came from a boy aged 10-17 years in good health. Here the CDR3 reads CASSYLTSEQFF. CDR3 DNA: TGTGCCAGCAGTTACCTGACAAGTGAGCAGTTCTTC.